These T cell receptor beta chains were read from a single sample in a study of CD4+ T cells in melanoma. TCRdb keeps only in-frame clones here, not all; method: immunoSEQ multiplex PCR. The sample consists of about 13,000 clones, around 68% of them appearing once. Sequencing used cells from a culture (not recorded whether cultured in vitro). These receptors were obtained from a human donor with melanoma. The conserved cysteine and the conserved F or W are not part of the CDR3 here. Part of the rows lack a size; the others show once, few, many or a class for expanded clones.

J: TRBJ2-3; V: TRBV10-3; size: NA; CDR3: AIKGAADTQY
J: TRBJ2-5; V: TRBV14; size: few; CDR3: ASSQVRGGETQY
J: TRBJ1-5; V: TRBV2; size: few; CDR3: ASSSVPERSNQPQH
J: TRBJ1-1; V: TRBV7-3; size: NA; CDR3: ASSLWVGTVMNTEAF
J: TRBJ1-2; V: TRBV5-5; size: NA; CDR3: ASSQTGKRDYT
J: TRBJ2-5; V: TRBV4-2; size: NA; CDR3: ASSQGDAGGETQY
J: TRBJ1-1; V: TRBV27; size: NA; CDR3: ASRGRTGLGAEAF
J: TRBJ2-3; V: TRBV10-1; size: NA; CDR3: ASGDRPTDTQY
J: TRBJ2-3; V: TRBV6-6; size: medium-sized; CDR3: ASRLAGSTQY
J: TRBJ2-3; V: TRBV7-9; size: NA; CDR3: ASTRTGIDTQY
J: TRBJ1-1; V: TRBV10-3; size: NA; CDR3: ASSEVRGTSEAF
J: TRBJ2-7; V: TRBV11-2; size: NA; CDR3: ASSLELGAEQY
J: TRBJ1-3; V: TRBV5-4; size: few; CDR3: ASSQDGNTIY
J: TRBJ1-3; V: TRBV6-1; size: few; CDR3: ASTALSGNTIY
J: TRBJ2-3; V: TRBV19; size: NA; CDR3: ATRGFGTDTQY
J: TRBJ2-1; V: TRBV6-5; size: NA; CDR3: ASSYLGGAVDNEQF
J: TRBJ1-4; V: TRBV7-2; size: NA; CDR3: ASSGARLEKLF
J: TRBJ2-1; V: TRBV7-3; size: NA; CDR3: ASSLLAGGSEQF
J: TRBJ2-5; V: TRBV10-1; size: medium-sized; CDR3: ASSEFTNSYQETQY
J: TRBJ2-7; V: TRBV2; size: NA; CDR3: ASRRAGTGTYEQY
J: TRBJ2-5; V: TRBV5-1; size: few; CDR3: ASSRGTGQETQY
J: TRBJ1-4; V: TRBV7-9; size: NA; CDR3: ASSLAETSNEKLF
J: TRBJ1-1; V: TRBV2; size: NA; CDR3: ASKGAGHTEAF
J: TRBJ2-7; V: TRBV18; size: NA; CDR3: ASSLTPGQGDSEQY
J: TRBJ2-1; V: TRBV7-3; size: NA; CDR3: ASSPTGSYNEQF
J: TRBJ2-1; V: TRBV7-6; size: NA; CDR3: ASSLSRSSNEQF
J: TRBJ1-6; V: TRBV13; size: NA; CDR3: ASEGVNSPLH
J: TRBJ2-1; V: TRBV2; size: NA; CDR3: ASSEFFPAYNEQF
J: TRBJ1-6; V: TRBV2; size: NA; CDR3: ATRGWGHLNSPLH
J: TRBJ1-1; V: TRBV4-2; size: NA; CDR3: ASSLVMGIKNTEAF
J: TRBJ1-5; V: TRBV5-6; size: NA; CDR3: ASSFGRHSNQPQH
J: TRBJ1-1; V: TRBV6-1; size: NA; CDR3: ASSAQGGSTEAF
J: TRBJ2-5; V: TRBV7-2; size: NA; CDR3: ASSFRPIETQY
J: TRBJ1-1; V: TRBV2; size: NA; CDR3: ASSRGAFGEAF
J: TRBJ2-7; V: TRBV11-2; size: medium-sized; CDR3: ASSSLRQGSYEQY
J: TRBJ1-2; V: TRBV5-1; size: few; CDR3: ASSREGDYGYT
J: TRBJ2-5; V: TRBV2; size: NA; CDR3: ASSEIVGGQETQY
J: TRBJ1-4; V: TRBV4-1; size: NA; CDR3: ASSQDKGAAEKLF
J: NA; V: TRBV5-6; size: NA; CDR3: ASSFLAGRSYEQY
J: TRBJ1-2; V: TRBV11-2; size: NA; CDR3: ASSLDGGSYSRGLRYGYT
J: TRBJ1-1; V: TRBV30; size: NA; CDR3: AWSTRMNTEAF
J: TRBJ2-2; V: TRBV7-8; size: NA; CDR3: ASSLMGPTGELF
J: TRBJ1-3; V: TRBV7-8; size: NA; CDR3: ATSGRAGNTIY
J: TRBJ2-7; V: TRBV19; size: NA; CDR3: ASKGTGSYEQY
J: TRBJ2-6; V: TRBV12-5; size: NA; CDR3: ASGLGSGANVLT
J: TRBJ2-6; V: TRBV28; size: NA; CDR3: ASNPGGANVLT
J: TRBJ2-5; V: TRBV5-1; size: NA; CDR3: ASSPGAGRETQY
J: TRBJ1-1; V: TRBV7-6; size: NA; CDR3: ASSAPGAEGLMNTEAF
J: TRBJ2-5; V: TRBV5-1; size: NA; CDR3: ASSLRPKETQY
J: TRBJ1-6; V: TRBV5-1; size: few; CDR3: ASSVSGTRDNSPLH
J: TRBJ1-2; V: TRBV5-1; size: NA; CDR3: ASSLGTANYGYT
J: TRBJ1-4; V: TRBV5-5; size: few; CDR3: ASSLSTSDGEKLF
J: TRBJ2-7; V: TRBV7-2; size: NA; CDR3: ASSSDRGYEQY
J: TRBJ1-2; V: TRBV18; size: NA; CDR3: ASSATGAASPLGGYT
J: TRBJ1-2; V: TRBV7-6; size: once; CDR3: ASSFDPTYGYT
J: TRBJ2-3; V: TRBV19; size: NA; CDR3: ASSNLTRQRY
J: TRBJ2-1; V: TRBV4-2; size: NA; CDR3: ASSPTRGDNEQF
J: TRBJ2-7; V: TRBV30; size: NA; CDR3: AWTLGRANEQY
J: TRBJ1-2; V: TRBV7-8; size: few; CDR3: ASSLERAFYGYT
J: TRBJ1-5; V: TRBV15; size: NA; CDR3: ATSRGGRKDQPQH